The TCR beta chain described here comes from a study of blood T cells in healthy people across ages. A J-beta primer mix and a sample-barcoded 5' primer were used in a second PCR of about 6 to 12 cycles. TCRdb re-derived calls from the 5' RACE reads in MiXCR, one entry per CDR3 protein. The table lists approximately 780,000 distinct CDR3 sequences, 25% to 30% of them singletons. Study-wide results and limits: CMV status of donors was unknown, possibly confounding expanded clonotype changes.

Germline V gives CDR1 DFQATT, CDR2 SNEGSKA (reference sequence). The CDR3 totals 14 residues. V lost 0 bases and J 2 bases, leaving 8 bases between the germline ends. Turning to this clonotype: Its specificity is not known.

These data were also filed under a second study, of T cells of mothers and their children.

Sequenced material: blood. The chain is built from TRBV20-1 and TRBJ2-1, with D perhaps TRBD2 (5 bases). This receptor was taken from a boy aged 5-17 years in good health. The DNA for the CDR3 is TGCAGTGCTAGAGAGGGAGTAACCTACAATGAGCAGTTCTTC. It yields the protein CSAREGVTYNEQFF.